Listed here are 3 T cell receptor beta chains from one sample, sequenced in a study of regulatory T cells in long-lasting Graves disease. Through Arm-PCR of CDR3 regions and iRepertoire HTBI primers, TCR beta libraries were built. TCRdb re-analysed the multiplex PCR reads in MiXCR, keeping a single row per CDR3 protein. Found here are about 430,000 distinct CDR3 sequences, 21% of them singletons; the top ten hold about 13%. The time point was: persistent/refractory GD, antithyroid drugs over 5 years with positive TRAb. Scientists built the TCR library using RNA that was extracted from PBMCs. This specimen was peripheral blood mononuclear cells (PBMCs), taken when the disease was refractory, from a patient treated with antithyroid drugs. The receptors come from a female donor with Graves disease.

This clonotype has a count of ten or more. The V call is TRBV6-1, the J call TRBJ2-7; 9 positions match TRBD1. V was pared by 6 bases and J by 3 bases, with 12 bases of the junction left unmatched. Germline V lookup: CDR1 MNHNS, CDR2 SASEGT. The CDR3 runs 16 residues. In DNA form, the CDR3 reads TGTGCCAGCAGCTCCCTCATAGGACAGGGGAACTACGAGCAGTACTTC. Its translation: CASSSLIGQGNYEQYF.

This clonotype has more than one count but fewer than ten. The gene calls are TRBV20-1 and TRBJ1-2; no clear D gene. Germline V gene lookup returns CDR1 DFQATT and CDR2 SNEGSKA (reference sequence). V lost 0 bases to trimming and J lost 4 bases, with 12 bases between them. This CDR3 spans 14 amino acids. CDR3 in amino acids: CSARDPGLLYGYTF. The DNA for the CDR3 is TGCAGTGCTAGAGATCCCGGACTCCTCTATGGCTACACCTTC.

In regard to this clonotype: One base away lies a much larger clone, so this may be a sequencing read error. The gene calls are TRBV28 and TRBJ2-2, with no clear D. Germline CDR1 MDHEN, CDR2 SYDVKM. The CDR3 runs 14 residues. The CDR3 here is CASRPNTNAGELFF. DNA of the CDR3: TGTGCCAGCAGGCCCAACACGAACGCCGGGGAGCTGTTTTTT.